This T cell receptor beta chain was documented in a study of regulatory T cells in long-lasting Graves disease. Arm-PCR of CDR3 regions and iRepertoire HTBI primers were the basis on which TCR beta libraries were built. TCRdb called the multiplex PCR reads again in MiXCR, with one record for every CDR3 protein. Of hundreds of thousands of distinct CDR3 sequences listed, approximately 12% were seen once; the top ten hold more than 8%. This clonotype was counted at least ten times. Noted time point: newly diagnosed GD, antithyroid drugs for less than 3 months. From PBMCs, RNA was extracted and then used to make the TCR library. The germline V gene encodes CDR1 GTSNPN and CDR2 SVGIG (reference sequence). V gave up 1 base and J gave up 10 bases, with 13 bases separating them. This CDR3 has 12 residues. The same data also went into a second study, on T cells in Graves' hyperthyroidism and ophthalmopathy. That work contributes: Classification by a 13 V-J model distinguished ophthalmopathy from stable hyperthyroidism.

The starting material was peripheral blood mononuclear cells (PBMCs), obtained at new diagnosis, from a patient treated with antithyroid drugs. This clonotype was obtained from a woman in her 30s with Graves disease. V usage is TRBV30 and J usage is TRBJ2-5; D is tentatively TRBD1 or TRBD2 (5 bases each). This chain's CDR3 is CAWSGGPFDQYF. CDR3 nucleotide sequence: TGTGCCTGGAGTGGGGGACCCTTCGACCAGTACTTC.